This T cell receptor (beta chain) was sequenced in a study of T cell repertoires in cytomegalovirus infection. Trimming pared 6 bases from V and 4 bases from J, leaving 15 bases between. Germline V lookup: CDR1 SNHLY, CDR2 FYNNEI. This CDR3 spans 14 amino acids. This clonotype was counted ten times or more. Each CDR3 protein gets one entry after TCRdb re-called the reads with MiXCR. The sample includes about 490,000 distinct CDR3 sequences, roughly 10% of them seen just once. The chain links TRBV2 to TRBJ1-1; D is unresolved. Sequencing was done on a sample of PBMCs. The receptor's source is a human donor in good health (CMV status not recorded). Some clones in this sample may be carry-over from other donors' samples. CDR3 amino acids: CASRIESSGTEAFF. The CDR3 DNA is TGTGCCAGCAGAATCGAATCAAGCGGCACTGAAGCTTTCTTT.